A single sample is the source of the 26 T cell receptor beta chains below, sequenced in a study of T cells in Graves' hyperthyroidism and ophthalmopathy. RNA transcripts gave rise to amplified TCR beta CDR3 regions. First-round RT-PCR of the TCR CDR3 relied on the HTBI primer set. TCRdb recomputed calls from the multiplex PCR reads with MiXCR, one row per CDR3 protein. The table includes about 180,000 distinct CDR3 sequences, 17% detected once. Sequencing used blood. The receptors here all came from a woman in her fifties or sixties with Graves' hyperthyroidism.

The rearrangement links TRBV19 to TRBJ1-5, with a possible D match to TRBD1 (5 bases). Germline CDR1 reads LNHDA; CDR2 reads SQIVND (reference sequence). The V end was cut by 6 bases, the J end by 4 bases, with 19 bases between. The CDR3 consists of 16 residues. CDR3 region: CASSPVLGGENQPQHF. The CDR3 DNA is TGTGCCAGTAGCCCCGTCTTGGGGGGAGAAAATCAGCCCCAGCATTTT.

This clonotype was recorded many times. The V and J genes are TRBV9 and TRBJ1-2; 10 bases map to TRBD1. Trimming removed 3 bases from V and 5 bases from J; junction bases left unmatched: 7. The CDR3 is 15 amino acids. CDR1 is SGDLS, CDR2 YYNGEE, per germline. The CDR3 protein is CASSAGGQGPYGYTF. The CDR3 bases are TGTGCCAGCAGCGCTGGGGGACAGGGGCCTTATGGCTACACCTTC.

This clonotype showed up many times. The chain uses TRBV25-1 and TRBJ1-4, with 8 bases that match TRBD1. Germline lookup yields CDR1 MGHDK and CDR2 SYGVNS. The junction had 8 bases not matched to a gene; V was cut back by 3 bases and J by 8 bases. The CDR3 has 15 amino acids. The CDR3 sequence is CASSDPRDRSEKLFF. CDR3 sequence (DNA): TGTGCCAGCAGTGACCCCCGGGACAGGTCCGAAAAACTGTTTTTT.

In its sample, this clonotype was seen many times. The chain combines TRBV9 with TRBJ1-2; 8 nucleotides line up with TRBD1. This CDR3 is built from 15 residues. The germline V gene has CDR1 SGDLS and CDR2 YYNGEE. V dropped 0 bases and J dropped 4; count of bases not matched to a gene: 5. CDR3 coding DNA: TGTGCCAGCAGCGTAGACGGACAGGGCGTCTATGGCTACACCTTC. It translates to CASSVDGQGVYGYTF.

This clonotype showed up just a few times. The chain combines TRBV5-4 with TRBJ1-1, with 8 bases lining up with TRBD1. CDR3 length equals 14 residues. Trimming at V came to 1 base and at J to 4 bases, leaving 3 bases not matched to a gene. The V gene's germline CDR1 is SGHNT and CDR2 YYREEE (reference sequence). CDR3 in amino acids: CASSLSRGRTEAFF. In DNA form, the CDR3 reads TGTGCCAGCAGCTTGTCCAGGGGGCGCACTGAAGCTTTCTTT.

This clonotype was seen many times. The chain couples TRBV5-6 to TRBJ1-2, with D perhaps matching TRBD1 (5 bases). CDR3 length: 13 residues. Germline V gives CDR1 SGHDT, CDR2 YYEEEE. Trimming stripped 4 bases from V and 4 bases from J, with 11 bases between. CDR3 nucleotides: TGTGCCAGCAGCCCGGACACCGCCTATGGCTACACCTTC. Amino acid sequence: CASSPDTAYGYTF.

Ten or more counts support this clonotype. V gene TRBV11-2 combines with J gene TRBJ2-7, with 11 bases matching TRBD1. The germline V gene has CDR1 SGHAT and CDR2 FQNNGV. V was pared by 1 base and J by 4 bases, with 3 bases of the junction left unmatched. The CDR3 has 15 amino acids. CDR3 nucleotide sequence: TGTGCCAGCAGCTTAGCCGGGACAGGGGGGTACGAGCAGTACTTC. Amino acid sequence: CASSLAGTGGYEQYF.

Notes on this clonotype: This could be a read error, since a much larger clone is one nucleotide away. The gene calls are TRBV12-3 or TRBV12-4 and TRBJ1-1; no firm D call. The CDR3 has 14 amino acids. The V end lost 10 bases, the J end lost 4 bases, and 19 bases lay between the germline ends. CDR3 nucleotides: TGTGCCACCAAGCCGGACTGGGGTGTCACTGAAGCTTTCTTT. Its protein is CATKPDWGVTEAFF.

This clonotype was counted at least ten times. The rearrangement joins TRBV19 to TRBJ1-2, with D hard to call. With 5 bases removed from V and 5 bases from J, the gap between germline ends came to 18 bases. Germline V CDR1 and CDR2: LNHDA, SQIVND (reference sequence). The CDR3 is made up of 15 amino acids. The CDR3 coding sequence is TGTGCCAGTAGTCTCGAGGGATCTCTCCTTTATGGCTACACCTTC. This gives the protein CASSLEGSLLYGYTF. The entire variable domain, with the rest obtained from reference TRBV19 and TRBJ1-2, is as follows: DGGITQSPKYLFRKEGQNVTLSCEQNLNHDAMYWYRQDPGQGLRLIYYSQIVNDFQKGDIAEGYSVSREKKESFPLTVTSAQKNPTAFYLCASSLEGSLLYGYTFGSGTRLTVV.

This clonotype was counted ten times or more. The rearrangement uses TRBV28 and TRBJ2-1, with 9 bases lining up with TRBD1. This CDR3 is 13 amino acids long. Germline lookup yields CDR1 MDHEN and CDR2 SYDVKM. J gave up 4 bases and V 6 bases, and 1 base lay outside the gene matches. The CDR3 spells CASRDRGYNEQFF. The CDR3, as DNA: TGTGCCAGCAGGGACAGGGGATACAATGAGCAGTTCTTC.

The V call is TRBV12-3 or TRBV12-4, the J call TRBJ1-5; possible D gene TRBD1, 5 bases. The CDR3 length is 14 residues. Trimming removed 7 bases from V and 2 bases from J, with 12 bases in between. DNA of the CDR3: TGTGCCAGCACCCAGGGAGGACGCAATCAGCCCCAGCATTTT. Translating it yields CASTQGGRNQPQHF.

This clonotype was seen ten or more times. The rearrangement joins TRBV6-2 or TRBV6-3 to TRBJ2-7, with 8 bases identical to TRBD2. V trimming: 6 bases; J trimming: 3 bases; junction bases outside the gene matches: 4. Germline V gene data show CDR1 as MNHEY and CDR2 as SVGEGT. The CDR3 runs 13 residues. The CDR3 DNA reads as TGTGCCAGCAGCTCCGCGGGGGGCTACGAGCAGTACTTC. As protein: CASSSAGGYEQYF.

This clonotype was seen many times. The CDR3 region has the DNA TGTGCCAGCAGCTTAACTGAAGCTTTCTTT. Amino acids: CASSLTEAFF. The chain recombines TRBV11-2 with TRBJ1-1, with no clear D. CDR1 and CDR2 (germline): SGHAT, FQNNGV. Trimming took off 2 bases at V and 5 bases at J, with 0 bases between the two ends. This CDR3 spans 10 amino acids.

This clonotype was seen a few times. The chain is built from TRBV3-1 and TRBJ2-3; no clear D. V lost 0 bases to trimming and J lost 4 bases, with 5 bases between them. The V gene's germline CDR1 is LGHDT and CDR2 YNNKEL (reference sequence). This CDR3 comprises 13 residues. The CDR3 loop is CASSQDNADTQYF. Written as DNA, the CDR3 is TGTGCCAGCAGCCAAGATAACGCAGATACGCAGTATTTT.

The chain links TRBV12-5 to TRBJ2-5; TRBD1 matches 7 bases. This CDR3 has 15 residues. Germline V CDR1 and CDR2: LGHNT, FRNRAP. Trimming removed 1 base from V and 7 bases from J; junction bases left unmatched: 9. The CDR3, as DNA: TGTGCTAGTGGTTTGGCCCCGACAGGGAGTGGGACCCAGTACTTC. Translation: CASGLAPTGSGTQYF.

In its sample, this clonotype was seen many times. The chain couples TRBV29-1 to TRBJ2-6, with D perhaps TRBD1 (6 bases). The V gene lost 4 bases and the J gene lost 0 bases, with 13 bases spanning the gap. CDR3 length: 16 residues. Germline V gives CDR1 SQVTM, CDR2 ANQGSEA. The CDR3 DNA follows: TGCAGCGTTGTAAGGGACATGAGCTCTGGGGCCAACGTCCTGACTTTC. Its translation is CSVVRDMSSGANVLTF. The full variable domain, its missing parts supplied by reference TRBV29-1 and TRBJ2-6, is SAVISQKPSRDICQRGTSLTIQCQVDSQVTMMFWYRQQPGQSLTLIATANQGSEATYESGFVIDKFPISRPNLTFSTLTVSNMSPEDSSIYLCSVVRDMSSGANVLTFGAGSRLTVL.

This clonotype has at least ten counts. V gene TRBV5-1 combines with J gene TRBJ2-3, with TRBD1 matching over 9 bases. The germline CDR1 and CDR2 sequences are SGHRS and YFSETQ. CDR3 length: 16 residues. V dropped 1 base and J dropped 1; count of bases not matched to a gene: 4. The CDR3: CASSLWRDRGTDTQYF. The CDR3 DNA is TGCGCCAGCAGCTTGTGGAGGGACAGGGGCACAGATACGCAGTATTTT.

This clonotype was counted ten times or more. V is TRBV6-1 and J is TRBJ1-1, with a weak D call TRBD1 (6 bases). Trimming pared 9 bases from V and 4 bases from J, leaving 18 bases between. This CDR3 contains 14 residues. Germline assignment: CDR1 MNHNS and CDR2 SASEGT. The CDR3 DNA sequence: TGTGCCAGTGCAGCCTACAGGGACTCCACTGAAGCTTTCTTT. It encodes CASAAYRDSTEAFF.

Ten or more counts support this clonotype. V and J are TRBV6-1 and TRBJ2-1; D remains ambiguous. V lost 5 bases and J lost 4, with 15 bases in between. Germline CDR1 reads MNHNS; CDR2 reads SASEGT. The CDR3 runs to 15 residues. Here the CDR3 DNA reads TGTGCCAGCAGTCCCACCGTAATGACTTACAATGAGCAGTTCTTC. Residues: CASSPTVMTYNEQFF.

This clonotype was seen ten or more times. The chain joins TRBV14 to TRBJ1-2; D gene unclear. Per the germline V gene, CDR1 is SGHDN and CDR2 is FVKESK. CDR3 size: 13 residues. V lost 0 bases, J lost 4 bases, and 6 bases lay in between. This CDR3 reads CASSQDFSYGYTF. In DNA, the CDR3 is TGTGCCAGCAGCCAAGATTTCAGCTATGGCTACACCTTC.

This clonotype has a count of ten or more. V and J are TRBV27 and TRBJ2-7; 9 bases align to TRBD1. This CDR3 is 15 amino acids long. Germline values: CDR1 MNHEY, CDR2 SMNVEV (reference sequence). J gave up 4 bases and V 5 bases, and 9 bases lay outside the gene matches. CDR3 sequence (DNA): TGTGCCAGCAGTCCCCGTCACGGACAGGGGTACGAGCAGTACTTC. Amino acids: CASSPRHGQGYEQYF.

Remarks on this clonotype: This may come from a read error, since a much larger clone is one base off. This chain links TRBV20-1 with TRBJ1-2; D perhaps matches TRBD1 (5 bases). CDR3 length: 15 residues. Germline CDR1 and CDR2: DFQATT and SNEGSKA (reference sequence). The V gene lost 3 bases and the J gene lost 5 bases, with 19 bases spanning the gap. The CDR3 nucleotides read TGCAGTGCTAGGGGAGGGGCGGCTTCCCTATATGGCTACACCTTC. It encodes CSARGGAASLYGYTF.

This clonotype was recorded many times. This chain connects TRBV7-9 to TRBJ2-2; D is ambiguous. CDR1 is SEHNR, CDR2 FQNEAQ, per germline (reference sequence). Deletions cut 8 bases from V and 0 bases from J, with 16 bases between. The CDR3 runs to 16 residues. This CDR3 is CASSKTPSANTGELFF. The CDR3 nucleotides read TGTGCCAGCTCCAAGACTCCCAGCGCGAACACCGGGGAGCTGTTTTTT.

In this sample, this clonotype turned up many times. The DNA of the CDR3 is TGTGCCAGCAGAGTGGGACTTGGGTCTAACTATGGCTACACCTTC. The encoded protein is CASRVGLGSNYGYTF. The chain carries TRBV28 and TRBJ1-2, with TRBD1 as a possible D gene (5 bases). The CDR3 consists of 15 residues. V gave up 6 bases and J gave up 0 bases, with 14 bases separating them. CDR1 is MDHEN and CDR2 is SYDVKM in the germline V gene.

This chain links TRBV4-2 with TRBJ1-1; 8 nucleotides match TRBD1. From germline, CDR1 is LGHNA and CDR2 YNFKEQ. The CDR3 has 13 residues. The V segment lost 3 bases and the J segment 5 bases; nucleotides outside the gene matches: 2. Here the CDR3 reads CASSHGQGTEAFF. DNA of the CDR3: TGTGCCAGCAGCCACGGACAGGGAACTGAAGCTTTCTTT.

This clonotype came up many times. The chain joins TRBV2 to TRBJ1-5; D remains ambiguous. This CDR3 is 13 amino acids long. V was clipped by 5 bases and J by 2 bases, with 7 bases between them. The germline gives CDR1 SNHLY, CDR2 FYNNEI. CDR3 DNA sequence: TGTGCCAGCAGTCCAGAGGGCAATCAGCCCCAGCATTTT. This encodes CASSPEGNQPQHF.